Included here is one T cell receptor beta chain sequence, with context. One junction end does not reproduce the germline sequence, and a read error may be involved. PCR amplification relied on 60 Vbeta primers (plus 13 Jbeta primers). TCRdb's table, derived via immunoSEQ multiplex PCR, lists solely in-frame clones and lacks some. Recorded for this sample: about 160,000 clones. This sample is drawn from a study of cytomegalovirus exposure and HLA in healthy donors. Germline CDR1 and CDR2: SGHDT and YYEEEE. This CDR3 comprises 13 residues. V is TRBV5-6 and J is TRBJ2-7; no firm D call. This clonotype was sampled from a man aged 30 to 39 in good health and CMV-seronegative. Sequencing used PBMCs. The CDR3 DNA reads TGTGCCAGCAGCTTAGGTAGCTCCGACGAGCAGTACTTC. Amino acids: CASSLGSSDEQYF.